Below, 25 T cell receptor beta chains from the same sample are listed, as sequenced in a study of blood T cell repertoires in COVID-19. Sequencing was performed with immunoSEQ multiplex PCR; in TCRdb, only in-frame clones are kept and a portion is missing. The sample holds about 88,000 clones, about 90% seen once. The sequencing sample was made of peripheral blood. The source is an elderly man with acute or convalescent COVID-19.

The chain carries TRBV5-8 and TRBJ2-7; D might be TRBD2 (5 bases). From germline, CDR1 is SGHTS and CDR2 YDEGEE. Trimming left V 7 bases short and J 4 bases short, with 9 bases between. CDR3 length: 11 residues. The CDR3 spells CASGRWYEQYF. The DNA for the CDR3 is TGTGCCAGCGGGAGATGGTACGAGCAGTACTTC.

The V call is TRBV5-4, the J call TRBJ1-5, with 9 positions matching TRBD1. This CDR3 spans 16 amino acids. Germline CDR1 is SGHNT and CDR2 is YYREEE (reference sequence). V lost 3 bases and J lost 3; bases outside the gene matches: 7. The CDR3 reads CASSSGGTGNNQPQHF. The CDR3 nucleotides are TGTGCCAGCAGCTCAGGCGGGACAGGGAACAATCAGCCCCAGCATTTT. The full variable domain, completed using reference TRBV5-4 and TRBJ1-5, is ETGVTQSPTHLIKTRGQQVTLRCSSQSGHNTVSWYQQALGQGPQFIFQYYREEENGRGNFPPRFSGLQFPNYSSELNVNALELDDSALYLCASSSGGTGNNQPQHFGDGTRLSIL.

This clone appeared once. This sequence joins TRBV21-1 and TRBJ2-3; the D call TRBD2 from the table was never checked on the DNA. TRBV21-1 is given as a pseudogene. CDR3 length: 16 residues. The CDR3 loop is CASSKGFAGNTDTQYF. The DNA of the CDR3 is TGTGCCAGCAGCAAAGGGTTCGCGGGAAACACAGATACGCAGTATTTT.

CDR3 sequence reads: CASSLAWGGGETQYF. The CDR3 DNA follows: TGTGCCAGCAGCTTGGCCTGGGGGGGAGGAGAGACCCAGTACTTC. J is TRBJ2-5 and V is TRBV5-5; 7 bases line up with TRBD2. The V gene's germline CDR1 is SGHKS and CDR2 YYEKEE (reference sequence). The CDR3 extends over 15 amino acids. V was clipped by 0 bases and J by 4 bases; unmatched bases: 6.

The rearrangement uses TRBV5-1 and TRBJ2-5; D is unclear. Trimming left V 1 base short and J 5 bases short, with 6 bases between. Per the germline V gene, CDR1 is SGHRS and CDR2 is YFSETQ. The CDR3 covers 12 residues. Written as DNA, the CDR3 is TGCGCCAGCAGCTTGTATCGGGAGACCCAGTACTTC. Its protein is CASSLYRETQYF.

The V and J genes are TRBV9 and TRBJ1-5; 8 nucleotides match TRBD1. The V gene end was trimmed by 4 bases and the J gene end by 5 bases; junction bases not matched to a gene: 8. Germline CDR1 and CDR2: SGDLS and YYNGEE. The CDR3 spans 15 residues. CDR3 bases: TGTGCCAGCAGCCCCTCGGACAGGGTGTATCAGCCCCAGCATTTT. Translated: CASSPSDRVYQPQHF. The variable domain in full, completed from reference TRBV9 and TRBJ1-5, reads DSGVTQTPKHLITATGQRVTLRCSPRSGDLSVYWYQQSLDQGLQFLIQYYNGEERAKGNILERFSAQQFPDLHSELNLSSLELGDSALYFCASSPSDRVYQPQHFGDGTRLSIL.

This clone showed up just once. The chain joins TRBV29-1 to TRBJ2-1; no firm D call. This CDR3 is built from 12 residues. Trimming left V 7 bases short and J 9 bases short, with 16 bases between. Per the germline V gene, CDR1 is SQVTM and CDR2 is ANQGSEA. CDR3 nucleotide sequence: TGCAGCGGGCTAGAGAGTCGAGGTGAGCAGTTCTTC. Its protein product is CSGLESRGEQFF.

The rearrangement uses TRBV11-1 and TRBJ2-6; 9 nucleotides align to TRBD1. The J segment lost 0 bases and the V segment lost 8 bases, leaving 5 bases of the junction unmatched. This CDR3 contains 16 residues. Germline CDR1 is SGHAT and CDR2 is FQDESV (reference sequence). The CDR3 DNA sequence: TGTGCCAGCGCCCGGGACAGGGTCTCTGGGGCCAACGTCCTGACTTTC. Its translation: CASARDRVSGANVLTF.

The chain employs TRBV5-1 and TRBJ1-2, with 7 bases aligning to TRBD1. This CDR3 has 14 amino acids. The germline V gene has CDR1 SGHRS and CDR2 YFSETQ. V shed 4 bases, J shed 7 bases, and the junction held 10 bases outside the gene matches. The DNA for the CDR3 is TGCGCCAGCAGCCCCGCGGGACAGTCAAGTGGCTACACCTTC. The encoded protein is CASSPAGQSSGYTF.

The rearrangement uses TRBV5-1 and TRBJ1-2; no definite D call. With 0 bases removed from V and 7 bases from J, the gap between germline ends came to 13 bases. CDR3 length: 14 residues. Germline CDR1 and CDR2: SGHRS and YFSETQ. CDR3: CASSLVVSAAGYTF. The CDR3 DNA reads TGCGCCAGCAGCTTGGTTGTCAGCGCGGCTGGCTACACCTTC. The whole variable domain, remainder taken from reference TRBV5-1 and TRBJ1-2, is KAGVTQTPRYLIKTRGQQVTLSCSPISGHRSVSWYQQTPGQGLQFLFEYFSETQRNKGNFPGRFSGRQFSNSRSEMNVSTLELGDSALYLCASSLVVSAAGYTFGSGTRLTVV.

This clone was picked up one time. The chain's CDR3 is CASSSSGGNEQFF. Written as DNA, the CDR3 is TGTGCCAGCAGCTCTTCAGGGGGCAATGAGCAGTTCTTC. V usage is TRBV11-3 and J usage is TRBJ2-1; 7 bases are a match to TRBD1. CDR3 length equals 13 residues. The trim removed 4 bases at V and 6 bases at J, leaving 3 bases unmatched. Germline CDR1 and CDR2: SGHNT and YENEEA.

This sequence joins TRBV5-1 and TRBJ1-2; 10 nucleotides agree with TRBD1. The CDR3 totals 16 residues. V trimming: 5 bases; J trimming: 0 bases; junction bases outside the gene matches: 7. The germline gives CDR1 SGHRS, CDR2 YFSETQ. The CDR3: CASRPDRGISNYGYTF. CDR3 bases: TGCGCCAGCAGACCGGACAGGGGGATTTCTAACTATGGCTACACCTTC.

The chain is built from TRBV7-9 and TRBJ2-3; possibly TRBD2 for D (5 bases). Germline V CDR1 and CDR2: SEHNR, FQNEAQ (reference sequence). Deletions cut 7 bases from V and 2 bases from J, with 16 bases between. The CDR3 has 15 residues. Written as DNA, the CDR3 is TGTGCCAGCAACCCTGGACTGATTCTCACAGATACGCAGTATTTT. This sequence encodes CASNPGLILTDTQYF.

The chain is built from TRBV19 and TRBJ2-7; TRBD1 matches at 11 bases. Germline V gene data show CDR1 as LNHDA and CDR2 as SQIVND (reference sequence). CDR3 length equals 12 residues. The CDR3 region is CASWGTGGEQYF. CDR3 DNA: TGTGCTTCATGGGGGACAGGGGGCGAGCAGTACTTC.

CDR3 bases: TGTGCCAGCCAGATGTACGGGGAGCTGTTTTTT. Its protein product is CASQMYGELFF. The J gene is TRBJ2-2, the V gene TRBV24-1; D gene uncertain. The CDR3 has 11 residues. Per the germline V gene, CDR1 is KGHDR and CDR2 is SFDVKD. With 11 bases removed from V and 7 bases from J, the gap between germline ends came to 10 bases.

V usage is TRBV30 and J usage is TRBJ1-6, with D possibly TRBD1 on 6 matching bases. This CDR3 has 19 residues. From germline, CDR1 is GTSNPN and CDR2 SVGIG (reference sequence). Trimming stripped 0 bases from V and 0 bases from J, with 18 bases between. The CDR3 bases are TGTGCCTGGAGTGTACCAGGGGTTCAGATCAGCTCCTATAATTCACCCCTCCACTTT. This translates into CAWSVPGVQISSYNSPLHF.

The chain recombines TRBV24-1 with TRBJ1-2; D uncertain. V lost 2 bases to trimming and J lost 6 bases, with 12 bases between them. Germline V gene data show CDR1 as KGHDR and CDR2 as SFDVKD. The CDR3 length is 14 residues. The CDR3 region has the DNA TGTGCCACCAGTGATTCCCTCGGACTGGATGGCTACACCTTC. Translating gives CATSDSLGLDGYTF.

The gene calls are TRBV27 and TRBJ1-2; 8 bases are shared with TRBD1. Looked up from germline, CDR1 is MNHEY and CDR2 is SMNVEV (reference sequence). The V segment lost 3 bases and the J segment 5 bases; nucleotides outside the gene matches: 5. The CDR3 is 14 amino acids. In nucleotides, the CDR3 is TGTGCCAGCAGTTTGCAGGGGGCAGGGTATGGCTACACCTTC. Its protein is CASSLQGAGYGYTF.

The CDR3 nucleotides read TGTGCCAGCAGTTATGGGGCAGGGAGGCATTCACCCCTCCACTTT. Protein sequence: CASSYGAGRHSPLHF. The chain joins TRBV28 to TRBJ1-6; perhaps TRBD1 as D (5 bases). The ends were cut back, 4 bases at V and 8 bases at J, with 15 bases in the middle. This CDR3 has 15 amino acids. The V gene's germline CDR1 is MDHEN and CDR2 SYDVKM.

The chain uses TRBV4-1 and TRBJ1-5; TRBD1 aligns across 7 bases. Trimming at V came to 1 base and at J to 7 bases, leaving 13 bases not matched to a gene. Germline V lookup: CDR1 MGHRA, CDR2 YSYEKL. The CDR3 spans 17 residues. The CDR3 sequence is CASSQVTGAGGNQPQHF. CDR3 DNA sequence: TGCGCCAGCAGCCAAGTAACAGGGGCAGGGGGGAACCAGCCCCAGCATTTT.

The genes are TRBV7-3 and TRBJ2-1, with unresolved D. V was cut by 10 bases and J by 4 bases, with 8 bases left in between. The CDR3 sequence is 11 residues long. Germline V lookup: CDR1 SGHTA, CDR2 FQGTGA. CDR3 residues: CATLQYNEQFF. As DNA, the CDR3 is TGTGCCACCCTACAGTACAATGAGCAGTTCTTC.

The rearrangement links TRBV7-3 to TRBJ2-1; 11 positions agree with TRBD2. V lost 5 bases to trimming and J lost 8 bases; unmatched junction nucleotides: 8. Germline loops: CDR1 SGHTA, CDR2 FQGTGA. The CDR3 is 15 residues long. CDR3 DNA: TGTGCCAGCAGCCCACTAGCGGGGGCGAGGGATGAGCAGTTCTTC. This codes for CASSPLAGARDEQFF.

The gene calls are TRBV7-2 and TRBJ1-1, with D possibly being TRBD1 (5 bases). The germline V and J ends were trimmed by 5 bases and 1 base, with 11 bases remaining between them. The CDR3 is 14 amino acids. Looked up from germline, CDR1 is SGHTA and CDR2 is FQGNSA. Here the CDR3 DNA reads TGTGCCAGCAGCCCGGGGGGGTCGAACACTGAAGCTTTCTTT. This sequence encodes CASSPGGSNTEAFF.

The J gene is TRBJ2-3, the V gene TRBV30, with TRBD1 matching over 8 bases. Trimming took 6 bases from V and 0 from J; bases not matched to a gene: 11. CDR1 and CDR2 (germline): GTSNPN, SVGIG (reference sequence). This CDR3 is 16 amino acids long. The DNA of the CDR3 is TGTGCCTGTCACGGAAGACAGGGGACTAGCACAGATACGCAGTATTTT. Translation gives CACHGRQGTSTDTQYF.

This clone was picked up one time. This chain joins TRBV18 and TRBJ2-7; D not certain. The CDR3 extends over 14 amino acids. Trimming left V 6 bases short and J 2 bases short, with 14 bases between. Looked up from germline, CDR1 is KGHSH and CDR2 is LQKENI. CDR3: CASSPPRRAYEQYF. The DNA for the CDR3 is TGTGCCAGCTCCCCCCCTAGACGAGCCTACGAGCAGTACTTC. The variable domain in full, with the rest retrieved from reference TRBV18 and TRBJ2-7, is NAGVMQNPRHLVRRRGQEARLRCSPMKGHSHVYWYRQLPEEGLKFMVYLQKENIIDESGMPKERFSAEFPKEGPSILRIQQVVRGDSAAYFCASSPPRRAYEQYFGPGTRLTVT.